The source of this TCR beta chain is a study of blood T cell repertoires in COVID-19. Study overall: The origin of the acute and convalescent COVID-19 samples was the United States, Italy and Spain.

This clone appeared once. Trimming stripped 1 base from V and 2 bases from J, with 20 bases between. Germline CDR1 is KGHSH and CDR2 is LQKENI. This CDR3 spans 18 amino acids. TCRdb keeps only in-frame clones here, not all; method: immunoSEQ multiplex PCR. The table records about 180,000 clones, around 89% of them present only once. Sequences were obtained from peripheral blood. The rearrangement links TRBV18 to TRBJ1-2; D is unresolved. The receptor comes from a young woman with acute or convalescent COVID-19. CDR3 in amino acids: CASSPLGHSQHLNYGYTF. The CDR3 DNA is TGTGCCAGCTCACCACTTGGGCATTCCCAACATTTAAACTATGGCTACACCTTC.